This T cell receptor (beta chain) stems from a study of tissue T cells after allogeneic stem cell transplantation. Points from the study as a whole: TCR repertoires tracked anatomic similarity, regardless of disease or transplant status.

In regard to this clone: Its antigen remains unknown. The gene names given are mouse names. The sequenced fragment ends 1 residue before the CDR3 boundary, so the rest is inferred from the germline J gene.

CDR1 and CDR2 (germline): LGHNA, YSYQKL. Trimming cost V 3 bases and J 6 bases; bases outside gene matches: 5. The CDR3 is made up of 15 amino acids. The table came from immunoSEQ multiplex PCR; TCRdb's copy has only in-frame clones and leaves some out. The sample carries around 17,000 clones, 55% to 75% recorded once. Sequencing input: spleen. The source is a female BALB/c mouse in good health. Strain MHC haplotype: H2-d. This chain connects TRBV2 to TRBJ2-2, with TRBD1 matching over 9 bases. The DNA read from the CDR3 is TGTGCCAGCAGCCATCCGGGACAGGGCCCCGGGCAGCTCTAC. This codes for CASSHPGQGPGQLY. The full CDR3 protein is CASSHPGQGPGQLYF. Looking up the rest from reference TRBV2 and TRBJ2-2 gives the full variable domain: DPKIIQKPKYLVAVTGSEKILICEQYLGHNAMYWYRQSAKKPLEFMFSYSYQKLMDNQTASSRFQPQSSKKNHLDLQITALKPDDSATYFCASSHPGQGPGQLYFGEGSKLTVL.